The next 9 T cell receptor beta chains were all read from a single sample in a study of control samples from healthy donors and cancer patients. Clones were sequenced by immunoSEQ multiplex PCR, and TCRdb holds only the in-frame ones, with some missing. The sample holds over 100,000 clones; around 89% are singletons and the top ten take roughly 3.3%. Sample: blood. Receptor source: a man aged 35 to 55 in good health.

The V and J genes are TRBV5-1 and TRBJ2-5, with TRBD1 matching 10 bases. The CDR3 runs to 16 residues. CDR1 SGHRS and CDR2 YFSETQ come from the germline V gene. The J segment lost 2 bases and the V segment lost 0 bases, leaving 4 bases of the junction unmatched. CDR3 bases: TGCGCCAGCAGCTTGGGCGACAGGGGGCATCAAGAGACCCAGTACTTC. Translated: CASSLGDRGHQETQYF.

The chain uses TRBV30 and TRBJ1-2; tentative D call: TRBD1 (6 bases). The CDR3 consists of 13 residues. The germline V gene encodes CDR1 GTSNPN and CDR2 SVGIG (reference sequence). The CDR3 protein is CASARDRPLGYTF. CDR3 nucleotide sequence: TGTGCATCCGCCCGAGACAGGCCATTGGGCTACACCTTC.

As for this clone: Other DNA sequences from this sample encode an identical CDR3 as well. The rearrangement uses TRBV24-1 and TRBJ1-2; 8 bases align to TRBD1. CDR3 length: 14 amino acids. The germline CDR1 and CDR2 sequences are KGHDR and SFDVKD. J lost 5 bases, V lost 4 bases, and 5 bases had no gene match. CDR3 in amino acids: CATSDSGTGYGYTF. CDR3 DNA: TGTGCCACCAGTGACTCCGGGACAGGTTATGGCTACACCTTC.

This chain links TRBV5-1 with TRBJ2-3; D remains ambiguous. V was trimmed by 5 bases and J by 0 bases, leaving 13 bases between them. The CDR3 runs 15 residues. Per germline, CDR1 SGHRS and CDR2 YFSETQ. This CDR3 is CASRVRASSTDTQYF. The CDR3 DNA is TGCGCCAGCAGGGTTAGGGCATCTAGCACAGATACGCAGTATTTT.

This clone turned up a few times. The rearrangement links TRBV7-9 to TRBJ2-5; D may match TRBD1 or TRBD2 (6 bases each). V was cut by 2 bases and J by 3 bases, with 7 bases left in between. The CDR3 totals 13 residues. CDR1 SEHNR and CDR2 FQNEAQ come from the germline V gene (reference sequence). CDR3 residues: CASSLRGEETQYF. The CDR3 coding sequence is TGTGCCAGCAGCTTAAGGGGGGAAGAGACCCAGTACTTC. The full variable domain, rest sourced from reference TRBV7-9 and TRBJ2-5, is DTGVSQNPRHKITKRGQNVTFRCDPISEHNRLYWYRQTLGQGPEFLTYFQNEAQLEKSRLLSDRFSAERPKGSFSTLEIQRTEQGDSAMYLCASSLRGEETQYFGPGTRLLVL.

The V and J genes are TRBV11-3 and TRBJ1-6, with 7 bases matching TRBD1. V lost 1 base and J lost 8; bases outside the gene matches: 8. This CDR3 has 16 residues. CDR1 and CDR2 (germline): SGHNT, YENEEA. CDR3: CASSLAGWTGDSPLHF. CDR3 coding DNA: TGTGCCAGCAGCTTAGCGGGGTGGACAGGCGATTCACCCCTCCACTTT.

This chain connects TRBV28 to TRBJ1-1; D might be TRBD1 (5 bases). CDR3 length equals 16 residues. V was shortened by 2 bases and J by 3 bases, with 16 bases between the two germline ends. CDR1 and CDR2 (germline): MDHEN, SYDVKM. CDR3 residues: CASSLGAGPFDTEAFF. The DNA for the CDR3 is TGTGCCAGCAGTTTAGGGGCAGGCCCCTTTGACACTGAAGCTTTCTTT.

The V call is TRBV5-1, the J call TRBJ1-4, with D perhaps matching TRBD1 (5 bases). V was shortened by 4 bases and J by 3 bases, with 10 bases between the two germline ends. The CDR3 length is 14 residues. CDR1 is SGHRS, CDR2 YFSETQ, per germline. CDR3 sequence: CASSPGRANEKLFF. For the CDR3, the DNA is TGCGCCAGCAGCCCGGGGCGGGCTAATGAAAAACTGTTTTTT.

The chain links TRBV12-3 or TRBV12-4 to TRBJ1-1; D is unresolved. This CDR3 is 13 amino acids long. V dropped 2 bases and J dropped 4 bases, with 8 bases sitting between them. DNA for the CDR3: TGTGCCAGCAGTTTAAGGGTTACCACTGAAGCTTTCTTT. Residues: CASSLRVTTEAFF.